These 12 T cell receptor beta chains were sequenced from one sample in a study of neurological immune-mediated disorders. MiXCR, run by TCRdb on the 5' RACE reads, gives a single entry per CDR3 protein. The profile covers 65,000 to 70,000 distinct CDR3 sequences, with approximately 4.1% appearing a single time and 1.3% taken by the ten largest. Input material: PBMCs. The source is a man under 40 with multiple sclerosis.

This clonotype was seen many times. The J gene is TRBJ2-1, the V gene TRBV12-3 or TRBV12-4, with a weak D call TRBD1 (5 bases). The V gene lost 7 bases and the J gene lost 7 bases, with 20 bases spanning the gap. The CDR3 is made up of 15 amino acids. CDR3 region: CASTLTAASLNEQFF. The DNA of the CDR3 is TGTGCCAGCACCTTGACAGCTGCCTCCCTTAATGAGCAGTTCTTC.

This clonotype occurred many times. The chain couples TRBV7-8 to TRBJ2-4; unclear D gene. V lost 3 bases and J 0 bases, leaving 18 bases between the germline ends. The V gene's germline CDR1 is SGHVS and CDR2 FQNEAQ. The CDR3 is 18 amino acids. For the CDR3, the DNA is TGTGCCAGCAGCTTTGAACAGTATAGTCCACTAGCCAAAAACATTCAGTACTTC. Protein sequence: CASSFEQYSPLAKNIQYF.

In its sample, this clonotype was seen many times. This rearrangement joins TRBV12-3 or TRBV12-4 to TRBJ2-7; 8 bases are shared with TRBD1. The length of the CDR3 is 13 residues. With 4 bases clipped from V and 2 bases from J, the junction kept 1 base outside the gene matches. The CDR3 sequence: CASSSDRAYEQYF. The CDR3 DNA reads TGTGCCAGCAGTTCGGACAGGGCCTACGAGCAGTACTTC.

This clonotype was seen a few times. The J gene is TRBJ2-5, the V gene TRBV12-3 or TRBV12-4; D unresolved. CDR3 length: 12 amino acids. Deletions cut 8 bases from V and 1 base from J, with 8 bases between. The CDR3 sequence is CASRDGQETQYF. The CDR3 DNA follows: TGTGCCAGCCGTGACGGCCAAGAGACCCAGTACTTC.

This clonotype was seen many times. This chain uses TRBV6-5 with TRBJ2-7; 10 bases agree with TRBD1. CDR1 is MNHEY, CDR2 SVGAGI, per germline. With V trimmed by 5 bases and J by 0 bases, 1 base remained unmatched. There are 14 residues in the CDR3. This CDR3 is CASSRTGGSYEQYF. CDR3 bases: TGTGCCAGCAGTCGGACAGGGGGCTCCTACGAGCAGTACTTC.

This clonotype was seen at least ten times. CDR3 sequence: CASSYSGSDQPQHF. CDR3 coding DNA: TGTGCCAGCAGTTACTCTGGCAGTGATCAGCCCCAGCATTTT. V gene TRBV6-5 combines with J gene TRBJ1-5; D gene ambiguous. With 0 bases removed from V and 5 bases from J, the gap between germline ends came to 8 bases. Germline V CDR1 and CDR2: MNHEY, SVGAGI. CDR3 size: 14 residues.

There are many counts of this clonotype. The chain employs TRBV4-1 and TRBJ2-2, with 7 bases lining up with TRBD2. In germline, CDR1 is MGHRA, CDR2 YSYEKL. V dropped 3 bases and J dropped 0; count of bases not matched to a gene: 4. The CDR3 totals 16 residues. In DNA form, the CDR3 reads TGCGCCAGCAGCCAGCGAGCGGGGTCGAACACCGGGGAGCTGTTTTTT. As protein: CASSQRAGSNTGELFF.

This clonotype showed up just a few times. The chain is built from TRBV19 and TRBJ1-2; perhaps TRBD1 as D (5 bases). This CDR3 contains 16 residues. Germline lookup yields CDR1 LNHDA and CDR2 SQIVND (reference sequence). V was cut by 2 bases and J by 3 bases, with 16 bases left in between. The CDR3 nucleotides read TGTGCCAGTAGTATAAGTCGGAGGGGAGGTCACTATGGCTACACCTTC. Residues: CASSISRRGGHYGYTF.

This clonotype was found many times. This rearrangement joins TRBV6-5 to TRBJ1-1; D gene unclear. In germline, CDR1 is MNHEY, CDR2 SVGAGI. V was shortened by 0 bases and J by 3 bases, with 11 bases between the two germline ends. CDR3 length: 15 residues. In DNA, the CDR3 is TGTGCCAGCAGTTACTCCCGCGGATTGTACACTGAAGCTTTCTTT. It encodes CASSYSRGLYTEAFF.

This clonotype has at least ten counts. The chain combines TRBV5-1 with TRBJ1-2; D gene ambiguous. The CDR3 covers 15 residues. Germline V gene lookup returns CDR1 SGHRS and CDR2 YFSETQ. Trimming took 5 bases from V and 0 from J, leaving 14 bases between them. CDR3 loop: CASRPTGVANYGYTF. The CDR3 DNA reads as TGCGCCAGCAGACCAACCGGCGTAGCTAACTATGGCTACACCTTC. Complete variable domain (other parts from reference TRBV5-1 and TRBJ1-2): KAGVTQTPRYLIKTRGQQVTLSCSPISGHRSVSWYQQTPGQGLQFLFEYFSETQRNKGNFPGRFSGRQFSNSRSEMNVSTLELGDSALYLCASRPTGVANYGYTFGSGTRLTVV.

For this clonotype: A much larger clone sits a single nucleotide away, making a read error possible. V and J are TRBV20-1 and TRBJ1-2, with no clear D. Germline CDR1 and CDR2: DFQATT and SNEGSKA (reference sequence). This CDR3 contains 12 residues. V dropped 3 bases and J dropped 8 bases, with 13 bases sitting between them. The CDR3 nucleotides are TGCAGTGCTAGTACCAGGCCAGAAGGCTACACCTTC. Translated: CSASTRPEGYTF.

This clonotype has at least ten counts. The CDR3 bases are TGTGCCAGCAGTGAAGGGGGGAGTCATGGCTACACCTTC. It specifies CASSEGGSHGYTF. J is TRBJ1-2 and V is TRBV6-1; TRBD1 is a possible D gene (5 bases). Trimming cost V 1 base and J 6 bases, with 9 bases left between them. From germline, CDR1 is MNHNS and CDR2 SASEGT. CDR3 length: 13 amino acids.